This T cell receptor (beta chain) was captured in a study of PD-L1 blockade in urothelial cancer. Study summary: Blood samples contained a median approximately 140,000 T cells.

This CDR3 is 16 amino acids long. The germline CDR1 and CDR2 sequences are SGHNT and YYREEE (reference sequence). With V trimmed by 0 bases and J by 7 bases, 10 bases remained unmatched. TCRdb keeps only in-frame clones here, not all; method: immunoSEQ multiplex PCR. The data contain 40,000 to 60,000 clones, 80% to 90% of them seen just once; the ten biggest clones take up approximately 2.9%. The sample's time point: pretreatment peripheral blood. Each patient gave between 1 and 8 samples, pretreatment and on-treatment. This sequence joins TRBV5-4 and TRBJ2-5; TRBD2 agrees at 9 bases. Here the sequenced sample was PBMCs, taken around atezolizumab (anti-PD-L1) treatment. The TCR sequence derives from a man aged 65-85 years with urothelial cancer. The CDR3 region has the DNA TGTGCCAGCAGCTTGGCTAGGTCTAGCGGGATTAGGACCCAGTACTTC. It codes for CASSLARSSGIRTQYF.